The rows below give T cell receptor beta chains drawn from one sample of a study of blood T cell repertoires in COVID-19. This table comes from immunoSEQ multiplex PCR, and its TCRdb copy is limited to in-frame clones, with some not included. Altogether 40,000 to 50,000 clones are present, about 88% being singletons, with the ten largest covering around 4.6%. Sequencing was done on a sample of peripheral blood. The origin of the receptors is a man aged 35 to 55 with active COVID-19. CDR3s include the opening cysteine and the closing phenylalanine or tryptophan.

V: TRBV5-1; J: TRBJ1-1; CDR3: CASSLALGATEAFF
V: TRBV7-2; J: TRBJ2-5; CDR3: CASSLGAGGETQYF
V: TRBV3-1/TRBV3-2; J: TRBJ2-7; CDR3: CASSPRTGPYEQYF
V: TRBV27; J: TRBJ1-2; CDR3: CASRRTGLSYGYTF
V: TRBV7-3; J: TRBJ1-1; CDR3: CASSLTRRQGKNEAFF
V: TRBV24-1; J: TRBJ2-1; CDR3: CATSDLTSGSDEQFF
V: TRBV10-1; J: TRBJ2-1; CDR3: CASSDLAGSYNEQFF
V: TRBV5-1; J: TRBJ2-5; CDR3: CASSLAAVLQETQYF
V: TRBV7-2; J: TRBJ2-5; CDR3: CASPQEEGGYQETQYF
V: TRBV9; J: TRBJ2-5; CDR3: CASSETGGVAQYF
V: TRBV6-6; J: TRBJ1-2; CDR3: CASRQGQGVYGYTF
V: TRBV14; J: TRBJ2-5; CDR3: CASSPLVRGSQETQYF
V: TRBV7-9; J: TRBJ2-3; CDR3: CASSLVSGRPDTQYF
V: TRBV28; J: TRBJ2-3; CDR3: CASSFRDYRPSTDTQYF
V: TRBV28; J: TRBJ1-2; CDR3: CASSHTTGVLYGYTF
V: TRBV27; J: TRBJ2-5; CDR3: CASSLYGTGSETQYF
V: TRBV24-1; J: TRBJ2-1; CDR3: CATSPKGGRGEQFF
V: TRBV2; J: TRBJ2-2; CDR3: CASSGGTAPTGELFF
V: TRBV9; J: TRBJ2-7; CDR3: CASSDTSGSYEQYF
V: TRBV30; J: TRBJ1-2; CDR3: CAWTSTGYGYTF
V: TRBV3-1/TRBV3-2; J: TRBJ1-1; CDR3: CASSQDMAGKAFF
V: TRBV18; J: TRBJ1-2; CDR3: CASSPSDRVVGGYTF
V: TRBV19; J: TRBJ2-5; CDR3: CASKGTDQETQYF
V: TRBV7-3; J: TRBJ2-2; CDR3: CASSLRGGSNVGSGELFF
V: TRBV9; J: TRBJ1-2; CDR3: CASSVAGTGQNYGYTF
V: TRBV10-1; J: TRBJ2-7; CDR3: CASSAGQAVGEQYF
V: TRBV20-1; J: TRBJ2-2; CDR3: CSARGLAGGNTGELFF
V: TRBV11-2; J: TRBJ2-5; CDR3: CASSLIEETQYF
V: TRBV13; J: TRBJ1-2; CDR3: CASSQQQLTYGYTF
V: TRBV30; J: TRBJ2-1; CDR3: CAWSRLGVAGDEQFF
V: TRBV19; J: TRBJ1-3; CDR3: CASSTGQPGNTIYF
V: TRBV7-2; J: TRBJ2-1; CDR3: CASRVRRGQEYNEQFF
V: TRBV9; J: TRBJ2-5; CDR3: CASSPEGSGRGETQYF
V: TRBV5-1; J: TRBJ2-1; CDR3: CASSLVAGGPGEQFF
V: TRBV15; J: TRBJ2-1; CDR3: CATSSPVAGVFYNEQFF
V: TRBV13; J: TRBJ2-3; CDR3: CASSGPGRGSTDTQYF
V: TRBV2; J: TRBJ2-5; CDR3: CASRPLGGETQYF
V: TRBV10-1; J: TRBJ2-3; CDR3: CASSGLGGTDTQYF
V: TRBV28; J: TRBJ2-7; CDR3: CASSSYRGLSDEQYF
V: TRBV5-4; J: TRBJ1-4; CDR3: CASSQGTAATNEKLFF
V: TRBV9; J: TRBJ1-3; CDR3: CASSVDGDSGNTIYF
V: TRBV5-4; J: TRBJ2-2; CDR3: CASSFDTGELFF
V: TRBV27; J: TRBJ2-6; CDR3: CASSLYGTAPGLGANVLTF
V: TRBV2; J: TRBJ2-5; CDR3: CASSSGRARETQYF
V: TRBV7-8; J: TRBJ2-3; CDR3: CASSLVSGREVDTQYF
V: TRBV5-4; J: TRBJ2-7; CDR3: CASSLFVGGGYEQYF
V: TRBV2; J: TRBJ2-2; CDR3: CASSVVRVVTGELFF
V: TRBV5-8; J: TRBJ2-1; CDR3: CASIPHPGEELGPYNEQFF
V: TRBV27; J: TRBJ1-6; CDR3: CASSLDLLSSYNSPLHF
V: TRBV5-1; J: TRBJ1-1; CDR3: CASSLNYMNTEAFF
V: TRBV9; J: TRBJ2-2; CDR3: CASSGQQDTGELFF
V: TRBV3-1/TRBV3-2; J: TRBJ2-5; CDR3: CASSQDRTGTQYF
V: TRBV7-9; J: TRBJ1-2; CDR3: CASSSTGPSYGYTF
V: TRBV6-6; J: TRBJ2-6; CDR3: CASSYSISSGANVLTF
V: TRBV9; J: TRBJ2-4; CDR3: CASSVGTENIQYF
V: TRBV15; J: TRBJ2-1; CDR3: CATSRDRKDFYNEQFF
V: TRBV7-8; J: TRBJ1-6; CDR3: CASSLGLYNSPLHF
V: TRBV14; J: TRBJ2-3; CDR3: CASSQSDTQYF
V: TRBV27; J: TRBJ2-5; CDR3: CASSFGFTGAQETQYF